These T cell receptor beta chains were read from a single sample in a study of OX40 agonist ivuxolimab in advanced cancers. TCRdb's table, derived via immunoSEQ multiplex PCR, lists solely in-frame clones and lacks some. The data contain more than 50,000 clones, roughly nine tenths of them seen just once; the ten biggest clones take up roughly 20%. The sequencing here drew on CD4+ or CD8+ T cells sorted from blood, taken in a trial of the OX40 agonist ivuxolimab. The receptors originated from an adult with an advanced solid tumor such as melanoma, head and neck, liver or kidney cancer. Each CDR3 is given with its conserved first and last residue. Fields, in order: clone size, V gene, D gene, J gene, CDR3 DNA, CDR3 protein. A D gene is named only where the DNA matches it firmly. Where a row states a size, it is once, few, many or the class of an expanded clone; other rows omit it.

clone_size: .
v_call: TRBV2
d_call: TRBD1
j_call: TRBJ1-1
cdr3_nt: TGTGCCAGCAGTGACCTGCCGGGACAGGGGGCGTGGGACACTGAAGCTTTCTTT
cdr3_aa: CASSDLPGQGAWDTEAFF

clone_size: .
v_call: TRBV9
d_call: .
j_call: TRBJ1-3
cdr3_nt: TGTGCCAGCAGCGTTACGCCGGGAGGAAACACCATATATTTT
cdr3_aa: CASSVTPGGNTIYF

clone_size: .
v_call: TRBV4-1
d_call: TRBD1
j_call: TRBJ1-1
cdr3_nt: TGCGCCAGCAGCCAAGATCTTGGGACAGGGTATATGAACACTGAAGCTTTCTTT
cdr3_aa: CASSQDLGTGYMNTEAFF

clone_size: .
v_call: TRBV19
d_call: .
j_call: TRBJ2-1
cdr3_nt: TGTGCCAGTAGTATTTGGGGGGCAGCCTACAATGAGCAGTTCTTC
cdr3_aa: CASSIWGAAYNEQFF

clone_size: .
v_call: TRBV11-2
d_call: .
j_call: TRBJ2-3
cdr3_nt: TGTGCCAGCAGCTCCGGGACCTTGGGACAGTATTTT
cdr3_aa: CASSSGTLGQYF

clone_size: .
v_call: TRBV5-4
d_call: .
j_call: TRBJ1-3
cdr3_nt: TGTGCCAGCAGCTCCATGGGGGGGGCTGGAAACACCATATATTTT
cdr3_aa: CASSSMGGAGNTIYF

clone_size: .
v_call: TRBV5-6
d_call: TRBD1
j_call: TRBJ1-2
cdr3_nt: TGTGCCAGCAGCTTAGGGACAGCTAACTATGGCTACACCTTC
cdr3_aa: CASSLGTANYGYTF

clone_size: .
v_call: TRBV19
d_call: .
j_call: TRBJ1-1
cdr3_nt: TGTGCCAGTAGTATCGGCAGGGTGGTAGGCACTGAAGCTTTCTTT
cdr3_aa: CASSIGRVVGTEAFF

clone_size: once
v_call: TRBV5-5
d_call: TRBD1
j_call: TRBJ2-7
cdr3_nt: TGTGCCAGCAGCGCGTGGGACAGGAGCACTTACGAGCAGTACTTC
cdr3_aa: CASSAWDRSTYEQYF

clone_size: .
v_call: TRBV13
d_call: TRBD1
j_call: TRBJ2-2
cdr3_nt: TGTGCCAGCAGCTTAGGCCCCCGGACAGGCACGAACACCGGGGAGCTGTTTTTT
cdr3_aa: CASSLGPRTGTNTGELFF

clone_size: .
v_call: TRBV27
d_call: TRBD2
j_call: TRBJ2-1
cdr3_nt: TGTGCCAGCAGTTTATCGATCCAGCGGGGGTACAATGAGCAGTTCTTC
cdr3_aa: CASSLSIQRGYNEQFF

clone_size: .
v_call: TRBV29-1
d_call: .
j_call: TRBJ1-2
cdr3_nt: TGCAGCGTTGATGGGGGGGAGGCTAACTATGGCTACACCTTC
cdr3_aa: CSVDGGEANYGYTF

clone_size: once
v_call: TRBV2
d_call: .
j_call: TRBJ1-1
cdr3_nt: TGTGCCAGCAGTGCCGGAGGGGGACCGAACACTGAAGCTTTCTTT
cdr3_aa: CASSAGGGPNTEAFF

clone_size: .
v_call: TRBV29-1
d_call: TRBD1
j_call: TRBJ2-2
cdr3_nt: TGCAGCGTTAATTCCGGGACAGGGGCCGGGGAGCTGTTTTTT
cdr3_aa: CSVNSGTGAGELFF

clone_size: .
v_call: TRBV10-2
d_call: .
j_call: TRBJ1-6
cdr3_nt: TGCGCCAGCAGTGAGGAAACTTCTAGGAATAATTCACCCCTCCACTTT
cdr3_aa: CASSEETSRNNSPLHF

clone_size: .
v_call: TRBV4-2
d_call: .
j_call: TRBJ2-7
cdr3_nt: TGTGCCAGCAGCCCCGCCGGGACACACACCTACGAGCAGTACTTC
cdr3_aa: CASSPAGTHTYEQYF

clone_size: .
v_call: TRBV2
d_call: .
j_call: TRBJ1-2
cdr3_nt: TGTGCCACCCGGACGCTTGGGGGCTACACCTTC
cdr3_aa: CATRTLGGYTF

clone_size: .
v_call: TRBV29-1
d_call: TRBD1
j_call: TRBJ1-5
cdr3_nt: TGCAGCGTCGACGCCTTGGACAGGGGGTCTTCTTATAGCAATCAGCCCCAGCATTTT
cdr3_aa: CSVDALDRGSSYSNQPQHF

clone_size: .
v_call: TRBV19
d_call: TRBD1
j_call: TRBJ2-7
cdr3_nt: TGTGCCAGTAGTCCCGGGACAGGGATTCTAGAGCAGTACTTC
cdr3_aa: CASSPGTGILEQYF

clone_size: .
v_call: TRBV5-1
d_call: TRBD1
j_call: TRBJ2-3
cdr3_nt: TGCGCCAGCAGCCCGTGGGACAGCAAATGGACAGATACGCAGTATTTT
cdr3_aa: CASSPWDSKWTDTQYF

clone_size: .
v_call: TRBV2
d_call: TRBD1
j_call: TRBJ1-4
cdr3_nt: TGTGCCGGAATGGACAGGGCCCGGGAAAAACTGTTTTTT
cdr3_aa: CAGMDRAREKLFF

clone_size: .
v_call: TRBV5-4
d_call: TRBD1
j_call: TRBJ2-2
cdr3_nt: TGTGCCAGCAGCTTGGCCACAGGGGCAAGGGACACCGGGGAGCTGTTTTTT
cdr3_aa: CASSLATGARDTGELFF

clone_size: .
v_call: TRBV7-6
d_call: .
j_call: TRBJ2-5
cdr3_nt: TGTGCCAGCAGCTTAGCGGTGGGACAAAGGAGGGACGAGACCCAGTACTTC
cdr3_aa: CASSLAVGQRRDETQYF

clone_size: .
v_call: TRBV5-4
d_call: TRBD1
j_call: TRBJ1-1
cdr3_nt: TGTGCCAGCGACAGGGAGGGCTCTGAAGCTTTCTTT
cdr3_aa: CASDREGSEAFF

clone_size: .
v_call: TRBV27
d_call: .
j_call: TRBJ1-2
cdr3_nt: TGTGCCAGCAGCCCGCTAGGGGCGAGTGGCTACACCTTC
cdr3_aa: CASSPLGASGYTF

clone_size: .
v_call: TRBV7-8
d_call: .
j_call: TRBJ1-1
cdr3_nt: TGTGCCAGCAGCTTACGTGGGGACACTGAAGCTTTCTTT
cdr3_aa: CASSLRGDTEAFF

clone_size: .
v_call: TRBV7-9
d_call: .
j_call: TRBJ1-1
cdr3_nt: TGTGCCAGCAGCTTAGTAAAAGAGAACACTGAAGCTTTCTTT
cdr3_aa: CASSLVKENTEAFF

clone_size: .
v_call: TRBV28
d_call: .
j_call: TRBJ1-5
cdr3_nt: TGTGCCAGCAGCCCCGTAAACAATCAGCCCCAGCATTTT
cdr3_aa: CASSPVNNQPQHF

clone_size: .
v_call: TRBV10-3
d_call: TRBD1
j_call: TRBJ2-7
cdr3_nt: TGTGCCATCAGTGAGACAGGGGGGGAGCAGTACTTC
cdr3_aa: CAISETGGEQYF

clone_size: .
v_call: TRBV5-1
d_call: .
j_call: TRBJ2-7
cdr3_nt: TGCGCCAGCAGCGGAACAGGGTACGAGCAGTACTTC
cdr3_aa: CASSGTGYEQYF

clone_size: .
v_call: TRBV4-1
d_call: .
j_call: TRBJ1-2
cdr3_nt: TGCGCCAGCAGCCAAGTTCCGGTGTTAGGGCTTGGCTACACCTTC
cdr3_aa: CASSQVPVLGLGYTF

clone_size: .
v_call: TRBV4-1
d_call: TRBD1
j_call: TRBJ2-3
cdr3_nt: TGCGCCAGCAGCGACCGGGACAGAGCCACAGATACGCAGTATTTT
cdr3_aa: CASSDRDRATDTQYF

clone_size: .
v_call: TRBV5-1
d_call: TRBD2
j_call: TRBJ2-1
cdr3_nt: TGCGCCAGCAGCTTGGGCCCCTCTACTAGCGCCAATGAGCAGTTCTTC
cdr3_aa: CASSLGPSTSANEQFF

clone_size: .
v_call: TRBV28
d_call: .
j_call: TRBJ2-5
cdr3_nt: TGTGCCAGCAGTTTGGGGGCCGGGGAACAAGAGACCCAGTACTTC
cdr3_aa: CASSLGAGEQETQYF

clone_size: .
v_call: TRBV5-6
d_call: .
j_call: TRBJ2-7
cdr3_nt: TGTGCCAGCAGCTTGGTTGTGACAGGAGGCTACGAGCAGTACTTC
cdr3_aa: CASSLVVTGGYEQYF

clone_size: many
v_call: TRBV11-2
d_call: .
j_call: TRBJ2-3
cdr3_nt: TGTGCCAGCCTGGGGGGAGTCACAGATACGCAGTATTTT
cdr3_aa: CASLGGVTDTQYF

clone_size: .
v_call: TRBV7-8
d_call: .
j_call: TRBJ1-1
cdr3_nt: TGTGCCAGCAGCTTAGGAGCGAGGGCTTTCTTT
cdr3_aa: CASSLGARAFF

clone_size: .
v_call: TRBV5-1
d_call: .
j_call: TRBJ2-7
cdr3_nt: TGCGCCAGCAGCGCCTGGTTTAACGGGAGCTCCTACGAGCAGTACTTC
cdr3_aa: CASSAWFNGSSYEQYF

clone_size: .
v_call: TRBV29-1
d_call: .
j_call: TRBJ1-2
cdr3_nt: TGCAGCGCATTGGACGGAGCCCTCTATGGCTACACCTTC
cdr3_aa: CSALDGALYGYTF

clone_size: .
v_call: TRBV27
d_call: .
j_call: TRBJ2-7
cdr3_nt: TGTGCCAGCAGTTTAGGGGGTCGGTACGAGCAGTACTTC
cdr3_aa: CASSLGGRYEQYF